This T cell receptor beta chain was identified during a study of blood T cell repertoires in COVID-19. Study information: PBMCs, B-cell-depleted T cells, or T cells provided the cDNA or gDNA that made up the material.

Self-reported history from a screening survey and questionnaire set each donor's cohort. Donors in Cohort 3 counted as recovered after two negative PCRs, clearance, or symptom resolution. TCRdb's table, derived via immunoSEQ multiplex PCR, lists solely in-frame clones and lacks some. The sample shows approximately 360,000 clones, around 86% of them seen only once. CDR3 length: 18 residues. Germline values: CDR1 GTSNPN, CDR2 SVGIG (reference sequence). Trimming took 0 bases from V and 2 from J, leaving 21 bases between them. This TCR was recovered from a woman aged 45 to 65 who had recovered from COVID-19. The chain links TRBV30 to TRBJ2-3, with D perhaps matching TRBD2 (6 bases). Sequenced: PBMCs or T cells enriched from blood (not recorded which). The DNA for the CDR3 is TGTGCCTGGAGTGTAAGGCCAGTACGGGGGTCTGTCACAGATACGCAGTATTTT. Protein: CAWSVRPVRGSVTDTQYF.